This T cell receptor beta chain emerged from a study of blood T cells in healthy people across ages. Study results and limitations: The donors' CMV status was not determined, possibly confounding changes in expanded clonotypes. Naive T cell percentage by flow cytometry tracked strongly with beta diversity.

Primed by a sample-barcoded 5' primer and a J-beta primer mix, a second PCR proceeded for about 6 to 11 cycles. TCRdb reprocessed the 5' RACE reads with MiXCR, giving one entry per CDR3 protein. The data show 1 million to 1.2 million distinct CDR3 sequences, 35% to 40% seen once. This CDR3 region has 15 residues. Trimming removed 4 bases at V and 4 bases at J, with 15 bases between. Per the germline V gene, CDR1 is MNHEY and CDR2 is SVGEGT. This clonotype was seen a few times. Its antigen is not identified. Sequenced material: blood. V is TRBV6-2 or TRBV6-3 and J is TRBJ2-3, with D possibly matching TRBD2 (5 bases). The receptor comes from a man between 18 and 35 years old in good health. CDR3 sequence: CASSSMTTIADTQYF. The CDR3 nucleotides are TGTGCCAGCAGTTCGATGACTACCATTGCAGATACGCAGTATTTT.